Listed here are 16 T cell receptor beta chains from one sample, sequenced in a study of early T cells in non-severe SARS-CoV-2 infection. TCRdb recomputed calls from the 5' RACE reads with MiXCR, one row per CDR3 protein. The repertoire consists of fewer than 45,000 distinct CDR3 sequences, with approximately 9.9% occurring once and the leading ten covering around 12%. Material for sequencing was whole blood. The receptors here all came from an adult who was a healthcare worker with PCR-confirmed SARS-CoV-2 infection or an uninfected control (not recorded which).

This rearrangement joins TRBV29-1 to TRBJ2-1; no reliable D call. Deletions cut 2 bases from V and 6 bases from J, with 11 bases between. CDR3 length: 13 amino acids. CDR1 and CDR2 from the germline V gene are SQVTM and ANQGSEA. The chain's CDR3 is CSVERWQGNEQFF. DNA of the CDR3: TGCAGCGTTGAAAGGTGGCAAGGCAATGAGCAGTTCTTC.

This chain connects TRBV5-4 to TRBJ2-5; 7 bases are shared with TRBD2. With V trimmed by 7 bases and J by 3 bases, 9 bases remained unmatched. The CDR3 consists of 14 residues. The germline CDR1 and CDR2 sequences are SGHNT and YYREEE (reference sequence). CDR3 DNA: TGTGCCAGCGGGGGGACTATGGAGAAAGAGACCCAGTACTTC. It codes for CASGGTMEKETQYF.

The sample holds many counts of this clonotype. The rearrangement links TRBV11-2 to TRBJ1-6; D not certain. V lost 5 bases to trimming and J lost 7 bases, with 9 bases between them. This CDR3 comprises 13 residues. CDR1 and CDR2 (germline): SGHAT, FQNNGV. CDR3 sequence reads: CASSVGNNSPLHF. The DNA for the CDR3 is TGTGCCAGCAGCGTAGGCAACAATTCACCCCTCCACTTT.

This clonotype came up many times. The rearrangement uses TRBV12-3 or TRBV12-4 and TRBJ1-2; no definite D call. Trimming removed 5 bases from V and 3 bases from J, with 13 bases in between. This CDR3 comprises 14 residues. CDR3 nucleotides: TGTGCCAGCAGTAATCAGGCGCGAGACTATGGCTACACCTTC. Its translation is CASSNQARDYGYTF.

Sample share makes this clonotype medium-sized. Here the CDR3 reads CASSLNTGYEQYF. The CDR3 nucleotides read TGCGCCAGCAGTCTCAATACTGGATACGAGCAGTACTTC. The genes are TRBV5-1 and TRBJ2-7; D not certain. Trimming cost V 5 bases and J 4 bases, with 13 bases left between them. This CDR3 has 13 residues. The germline CDR1 and CDR2 sequences are SGHRS and YFSETQ.

This clonotype was counted only a few times. The chain is built from TRBV7-2 and TRBJ2-3; D remains ambiguous. V was pared by 5 bases and J by 2 bases, with 11 bases between. This CDR3 has 14 amino acids. CDR1 SGHTA and CDR2 FQGNSA come from the germline V gene. This CDR3 is CASSRGRTTDTQYF. In DNA, the CDR3 is TGTGCCAGCAGCCGCGGACGGACCACAGATACGCAGTATTTT.

This clonotype was observed many times. This chain connects TRBV20-1 to TRBJ2-7; 8 nucleotides match TRBD1. This CDR3 region has 15 residues. J lost 6 bases, V lost 4 bases, and 14 bases had no gene match. The germline V gene has CDR1 DFQATT and CDR2 SNEGSKA (reference sequence). This chain's CDR3 is CSATASGTGLREQYF. Written as DNA, the CDR3 is TGCAGTGCTACCGCCTCCGGGACAGGACTACGCGAGCAGTACTTC.

This clonotype has more than one count but fewer than ten. This chain links TRBV19 with TRBJ1-5; D perhaps matches TRBD1 (5 bases). Between the trimmed V and J ends, which lost 9 bases and 6 bases, there was a span of 18 bases. The CDR3 length is 14 residues. The germline CDR1 and CDR2 sequences are LNHDA and SQIVND (reference sequence). CDR3 sequence (DNA): TGTGCCAGCCACTCTACTTCAGGGTTTCAGCCCCAGCATTTT. As protein: CASHSTSGFQPQHF.

This clonotype came up a few times. This rearrangement joins TRBV5-6 to TRBJ2-1, with D unresolved. Per germline, CDR1 SGHDT and CDR2 YYEEEE. The CDR3 runs to 14 residues. The V and J ends lost 5 bases and 6 bases respectively, with 15 bases between them. In DNA, the CDR3 is TGTGCCAGCAGAGAAACTCGTCGGAGCAATGAGCAGTTCTTC. This gives the protein CASRETRRSNEQFF.

This clonotype was counted many times. The chain joins TRBV20-1 to TRBJ1-4; D possibly corresponds to TRBD1 (5 bases). The CDR3 consists of 15 residues. Trimming removed 2 bases at V and 8 bases at J, with 18 bases between. Germline CDR1 is DFQATT and CDR2 is SNEGSKA (reference sequence). The CDR3, as DNA: TGCAGTGCTAGACACCTTGGGACGGGAGGCGAAAAACTGTTTTTT. Amino acid sequence: CSARHLGTGGEKLFF.

In its sample, this clonotype was seen a few times. The chain combines TRBV12-3 or TRBV12-4 with TRBJ2-5; 9 bases are a match to TRBD2. J lost 5 bases, V lost 6 bases, and 4 bases had no gene match. The CDR3 loop spans 13 amino acids. CDR3 sequence: CASSAGGSETQYF. The CDR3 bases are TGTGCCAGCAGCGCGGGGGGGAGCGAGACCCAGTACTTC.

The chain is built from TRBV11-2 and TRBJ2-1; D remains unclear. CDR1 and CDR2 from the germline V gene are SGHAT and FQNNGV. V gave up 0 bases and J gave up 6 bases, with 12 bases separating them. This CDR3 comprises 15 residues. As DNA, the CDR3 is TGTGCCAGCAGCTTAGATCGAATAGTAAGCAATGAGCAGTTCTTC. Translated: CASSLDRIVSNEQFF. Supplemented by reference TRBV11-2 and TRBJ2-1, the full variable domain reads EAGVAQSPRYKIIEKRQSVAFWCNPISGHATLYWYQQILGQGPKLLIQFQNNGVVDDSQLPKDRFSAERLKGVDSTLKIQPAKLEDSAVYLCASSLDRIVSNEQFFGPGTRLTVL.

Points on this clonotype: This clone may be a read error of a much larger clone one base away. This rearrangement joins TRBV5-1 to TRBJ1-1; 7 bases are shared with TRBD1. CDR3 length: 15 amino acids. Germline CDR1 reads SGHRS; CDR2 reads YFSETQ. The CDR3 coding sequence is TGCGCCAGCAACTTGGTTTTCAGGGGGGCCACTGAAGCTTTCTTT. Its translation: CASNLVFRGATEAFF.

The V gene is TRBV6-5, the J gene TRBJ1-3; D gene ambiguous. Between the trimmed V and J ends, which lost 0 bases and 7 bases, there was a span of 10 bases. Germline V lookup: CDR1 MNHEY, CDR2 SVGAGI. This CDR3 contains 14 residues. CDR3 region: CASSYSRLSNTIYF. For the CDR3, the DNA is TGTGCCAGCAGTTACTCCCGGTTATCGAACACCATATATTTT.

This clonotype was counted between two and nine times. This chain connects TRBV11-2 to TRBJ2-4; 12 bases line up with TRBD2. Germline V lookup: CDR1 SGHAT, CDR2 FQNNGV. J gave up 7 bases and V 2 bases, and 9 bases lay outside the gene matches. This CDR3 comprises 17 residues. The CDR3 is CASSLRTSGTLGNIQYF. Written as DNA, the CDR3 is TGTGCCAGCAGCTTACGGACTAGCGGGACCCTGGGGAACATTCAGTACTTC.

This clonotype was recorded at least ten times. The chain links TRBV7-2 to TRBJ1-1, with D uncertain. The CDR3 covers 15 residues. Germline loops: CDR1 SGHTA, CDR2 FQGNSA. The ends were cut back, 1 base at V and 0 bases at J, with 9 bases in the middle. The CDR3 loop is CASSLGPGLNTEAFF. DNA of the CDR3: TGTGCCAGCAGCTTAGGTCCGGGTTTGAACACTGAAGCTTTCTTT. The full variable domain, with the rest looked up from reference TRBV7-2 and TRBJ1-1, is GAGVSQSPSNKVTEKGKDVELRCDPISGHTALYWYRQSLGQGLEFLIYFQGNSAPDKSGLPSDRFSAERTGGSVSTLTIQRTQQEDSAVYLCASSLGPGLNTEAFFGQGTRLTVV.